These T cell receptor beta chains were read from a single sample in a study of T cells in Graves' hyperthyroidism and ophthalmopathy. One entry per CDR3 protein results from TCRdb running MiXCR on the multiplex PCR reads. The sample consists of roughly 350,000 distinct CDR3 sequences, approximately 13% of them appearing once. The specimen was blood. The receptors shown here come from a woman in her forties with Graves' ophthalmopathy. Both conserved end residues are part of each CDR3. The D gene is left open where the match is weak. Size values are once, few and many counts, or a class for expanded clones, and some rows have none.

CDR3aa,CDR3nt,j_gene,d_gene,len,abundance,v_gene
CASSSLKGGNYEQYF,TGTGCCAGCAGTTCTTTAAAGGGGGGTAACTACGAGCAGTACTTC,TRBJ2-7,.,15,many,TRBV12-3/TRBV12-4
CASSYGPPFSNQPQHF,TGTGCCAGCAGTTACGGTCCACCCTTTAGCAATCAGCCCCAGCATTTT,TRBJ1-5,.,16,many,TRBV6-5
CASSLIGKNQPQHF,TGTGCCAGCAGTTTAATTGGAAAAAATCAGCCCCAGCATTTT,TRBJ1-5,.,14,many,TRBV27
CATSGTGPRGANVLTF,TGTGCCACCAGTGGTACCGGGCCCCGTGGGGCCAACGTCCTGACTTTC,TRBJ2-6,.,16,many,TRBV24-1
CSARNRVDGALETQYF,TGCAGTGCCAGAAACAGAGTGGACGGAGCCCTGGAGACCCAGTACTTC,TRBJ2-5,.,16,few,TRBV20-1
CAISDIPPTLSYEQYF,TGTGCCATCAGTGATATTCCTCCGACGTTATCCTACGAGCAGTACTTC,TRBJ2-7,.,16,many,TRBV10-3
CASSPGGLNYEQYF,TGTGCCAGCAGCCCCGGGGGGCTTAACTACGAGCAGTACTTC,TRBJ2-7,.,14,few,TRBV11-3
CSARDQGGYGYTF,TGCAGTGCTAGAGATCAGGGTGGCTATGGCTACACCTTC,TRBJ1-2,.,13,many,TRBV20-1
CASSISGPDGYTF,TGTGCCAGTAGTATATCTGGCCCAGATGGCTACACCTTC,TRBJ1-2,.,13,few,TRBV19
CSARERGGARNEQFF,TGCAGTGCTAGAGAGAGGGGGGGAGCTAGGAATGAGCAGTTCTTC,TRBJ2-1,.,15,many,TRBV20-1
CSLKGTGMDEDGSQPQHF,TGCAGCCTCAAAGGGACAGGGATGGATGAAGATGGGAGTCAGCCCCAGCATTTT,TRBJ1-5,TRBD1,18,.,TRBV20-1
CSVLRLGSSYNEQFF,TGCAGCGTCCTCCGGCTGGGCAGCTCCTACAATGAGCAGTTCTTC,TRBJ2-1,.,15,many,TRBV29-1
CASSPDRGVVYEQYF,TGTGCCAGCAGCCCGGACAGGGGTGTAGTCTACGAGCAGTACTTC,TRBJ2-7,TRBD1,15,many,TRBV7-2
CAWSPTGYEQYF,TGTGCCTGGAGCCCCACAGGCTACGAGCAGTACTTC,TRBJ2-7,.,12,.,TRBV30
CASSRTTGAEQYF,TGTGCCAGCAGCCGCACGACAGGGGCCGAGCAGTACTTC,TRBJ2-7,TRBD1,13,many,TRBV11-2
CASRQAGGNEQFF,TGTGCCAGCAGGCAGGCGGGGGGGAATGAGCAGTTCTTC,TRBJ2-1,TRBD2,13,.,TRBV3-1
CATSDGRRGDSNQPQHF,TGTGCCACCAGTGATGGAAGGCGGGGAGATAGCAATCAGCCCCAGCATTTT,TRBJ1-5,.,17,many,TRBV24-1
CASKGQGPLEQYF,TGTGCCAGCAAAGGACAGGGTCCCCTCGAGCAGTACTTC,TRBJ2-7,TRBD1,13,.,TRBV6-1
CASTFPPEQYF,TGTGCCAGCACCTTCCCTCCCGAGCAGTACTTC,TRBJ2-7,.,11,many,TRBV6-1
CASSHPLTDTQYF,TGCGCCAGCAGCCACCCATTGACAGATACGCAGTATTTT,TRBJ2-3,.,13,few,TRBV5-1
CASSLIAGRSYNEQFF,TGTGCCAGCAGTCTCATAGCGGGGAGGTCCTACAATGAGCAGTTCTTC,TRBJ2-1,TRBD2,16,many,TRBV12-3/TRBV12-4
CASSLRPRLAGVHNEQFF,TGTGCCAGTAGTCTAAGACCGAGACTAGCGGGTGTTCACAATGAGCAGTTCTTC,TRBJ2-1,TRBD2,18,.,TRBV19
CSVAATGVARKETQYF,TGCAGCGTGGCTGCGACAGGGGTCGCACGGAAAGAGACCCAGTACTTC,TRBJ2-5,TRBD1,16,few,TRBV29-1
CASRRDKAYEQYF,TGTGCCAGCCGACGGGACAAGGCCTACGAGCAGTACTTC,TRBJ2-7,.,13,many,TRBV2
CASSLGQLYEQYF,TGCGCCAGCAGCTTGGGACAACTATACGAGCAGTACTTC,TRBJ2-7,.,13,many,TRBV5-1
CAWGDLRRRRTDTQYF,TGTGCCTGGGGGGACCTCCGACGCCGACGGACAGATACGCAGTATTTT,TRBJ2-3,.,16,few,TRBV30
CASRRQGDEQYF,TGTGCCAGCAGACGACAGGGCGACGAGCAGTACTTC,TRBJ2-7,TRBD1,12,.,TRBV12-3/TRBV12-4
CASSEAFTYSNQPQHF,TGTGCCAGCAGTGAAGCGTTCACCTATAGCAATCAGCCCCAGCATTTT,TRBJ1-5,.,16,many,TRBV6-1
CASSFRGGLNEQFF,TGCGCCAGCAGCTTCCGAGGGGGGCTCAATGAGCAGTTCTTC,TRBJ2-1,.,14,few,TRBV5-1
CASSGGGARSETQYF,TGTGCCAGCAGTGGTGGGGGGGCGCGGTCTGAGACCCAGTACTTC,TRBJ2-5,.,15,many,TRBV2
CASSFAGAYGYTF,TGTGCCAGCAGTTTTGCAGGGGCCTATGGCTACACCTTC,TRBJ1-2,.,13,many,TRBV27
CASGNRDRGNNEQFF,TGTGCCAGCGGCAACCGGGACAGGGGAAACAATGAGCAGTTCTTC,TRBJ2-1,TRBD1,15,few,TRBV6-1